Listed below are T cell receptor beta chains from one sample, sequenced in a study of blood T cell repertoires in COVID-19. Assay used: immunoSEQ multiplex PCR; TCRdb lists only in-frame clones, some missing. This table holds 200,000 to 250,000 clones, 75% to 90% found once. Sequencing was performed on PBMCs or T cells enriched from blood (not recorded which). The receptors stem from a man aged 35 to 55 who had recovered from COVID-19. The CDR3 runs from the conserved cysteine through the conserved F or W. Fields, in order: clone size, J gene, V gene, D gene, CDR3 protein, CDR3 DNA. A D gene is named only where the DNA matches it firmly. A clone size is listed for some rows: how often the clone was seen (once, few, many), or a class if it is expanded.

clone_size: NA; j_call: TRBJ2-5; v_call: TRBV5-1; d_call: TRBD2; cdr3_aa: CASSLRLAGARETQYF; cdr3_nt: TGCGCCAGCAGCTTGCGGCTAGCGGGGGCCAGGGAGACCCAGTACTTC
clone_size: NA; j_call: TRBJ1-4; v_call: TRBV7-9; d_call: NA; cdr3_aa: CASSDEAGKLFF; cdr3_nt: TGTGCCAGCAGCGACGAGGCCGGAAAACTGTTTTTT
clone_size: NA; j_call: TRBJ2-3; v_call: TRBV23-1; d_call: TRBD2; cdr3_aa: CASSQSGLAGGPDTQYF; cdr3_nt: TGCGCCAGCAGTCAATCAGGACTAGCGGGAGGGCCGGATACGCAGTATTTT
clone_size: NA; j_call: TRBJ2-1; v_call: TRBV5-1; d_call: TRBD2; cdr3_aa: CASSPRIAGDYNEQFF; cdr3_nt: TGCGCCAGCAGCCCGAGGATAGCGGGGGACTACAATGAGCAGTTCTTC
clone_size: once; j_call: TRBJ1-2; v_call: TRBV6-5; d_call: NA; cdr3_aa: CASSYSATRREDGYTF; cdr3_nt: TGTGCCAGCAGTTACTCTGCAACTCGCAGGGAAGATGGCTACACCTTC
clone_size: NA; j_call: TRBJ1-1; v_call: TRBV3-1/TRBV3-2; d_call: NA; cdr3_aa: CASSQDLGGWGTEAFF; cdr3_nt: TGTGCCAGCAGCCAAGATCTTGGGGGGTGGGGGACTGAAGCTTTCTTT
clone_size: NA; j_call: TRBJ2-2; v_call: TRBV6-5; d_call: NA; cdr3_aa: CASSWVRKGAGGELFF; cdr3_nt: TGTGCCAGCAGTTGGGTACGGAAGGGCGCGGGCGGGGAGCTGTTTTTT
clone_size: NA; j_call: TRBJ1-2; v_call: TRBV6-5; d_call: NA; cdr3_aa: CASRAGSDYGYTF; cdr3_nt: TGTGCCAGCAGGGCGGGATCGGACTATGGCTACACCTTC
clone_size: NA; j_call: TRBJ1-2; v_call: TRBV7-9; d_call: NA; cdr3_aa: CASSLGPTGSGTGYTF; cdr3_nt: TGTGCCAGCAGCTTAGGTCCTACAGGGTCCGGGACTGGCTACACCTTC
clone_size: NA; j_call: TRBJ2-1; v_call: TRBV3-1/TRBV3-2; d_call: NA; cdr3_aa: CASSFRVSSSYNEQFF; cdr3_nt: TGTGCCAGCAGCTTCAGGGTGTCGAGCTCCTACAATGAGCAGTTCTTC
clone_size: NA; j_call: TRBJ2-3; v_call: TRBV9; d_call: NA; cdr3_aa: CASSPPGLDTQYF; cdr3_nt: TGTGCCAGCAGCCCCCCGGGACTAGATACGCAGTATTTT
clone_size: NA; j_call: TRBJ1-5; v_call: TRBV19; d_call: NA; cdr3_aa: CASNEGDSNQPQHF; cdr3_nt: TGTGCCAGTAACGAGGGAGATAGCAATCAGCCCCAGCATTTT
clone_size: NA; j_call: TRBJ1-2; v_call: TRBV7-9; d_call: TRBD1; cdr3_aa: CASSVEVGTGGNTF; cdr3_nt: TGTGCCAGCAGCGTAGAGGTCGGGACAGGGGGGAACACCTTC
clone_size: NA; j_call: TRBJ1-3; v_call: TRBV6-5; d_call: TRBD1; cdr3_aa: CASSYSGQPSGNTIYF; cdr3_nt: TGTGCCAGCAGTTACTCGGGACAGCCTTCTGGAAACACCATATATTTT
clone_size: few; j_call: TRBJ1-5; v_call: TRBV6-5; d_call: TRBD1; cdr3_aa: CASSLTGTGVQPQHF; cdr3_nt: TGTGCCAGCAGTCTGACCGGGACAGGGGTCCAGCCCCAGCATTTT
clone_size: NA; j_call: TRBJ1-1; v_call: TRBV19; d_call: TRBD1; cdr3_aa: CARSSNRGQNTEAFF; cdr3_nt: TGTGCCAGATCGTCAAACAGGGGCCAGAACACTGAAGCTTTCTTT
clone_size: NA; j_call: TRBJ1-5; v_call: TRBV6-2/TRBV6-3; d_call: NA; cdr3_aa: CASSYGGVSEQPQHF; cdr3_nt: TGTGCCAGCAGTTACGGCGGGGTCTCAGAGCAGCCCCAGCATTTT
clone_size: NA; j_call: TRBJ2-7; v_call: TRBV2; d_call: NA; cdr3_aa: CASRGGQEGYEQYF; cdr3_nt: TGTGCCAGCAGGGGGGGGCAGGAGGGCTACGAGCAGTACTTC
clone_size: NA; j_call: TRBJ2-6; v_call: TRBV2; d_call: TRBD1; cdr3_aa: CASRGDRGNGANVLTF; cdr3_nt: TGTGCCAGCAGAGGGGACAGGGGCAATGGGGCCAACGTCCTGACTTTC
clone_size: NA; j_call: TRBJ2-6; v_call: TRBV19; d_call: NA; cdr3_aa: CASSIGQGRSIGANVLTF; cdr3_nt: TGTGCCAGTAGTATAGGGCAGGGAAGGTCGATTGGGGCCAACGTCCTGACTTTC
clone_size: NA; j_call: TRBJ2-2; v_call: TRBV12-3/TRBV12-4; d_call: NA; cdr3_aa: CASRTARTGELFF; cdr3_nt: TGTGCCAGCAGGACTGCTAGGACCGGGGAGCTGTTTTTT
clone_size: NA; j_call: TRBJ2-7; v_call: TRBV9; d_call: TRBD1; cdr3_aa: CASSTGEGTGGAEQYF; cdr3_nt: TGTGCCAGCAGCACAGGGGAAGGGACAGGAGGGGCCGAGCAGTACTTC
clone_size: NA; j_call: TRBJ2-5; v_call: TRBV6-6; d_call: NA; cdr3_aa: CASSPTENGGLGETQYF; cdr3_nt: TGTGCCAGCAGTCCGACGGAGAACGGAGGATTGGGGGAGACCCAGTACTTC
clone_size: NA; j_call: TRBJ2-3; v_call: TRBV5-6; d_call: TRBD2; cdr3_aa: CASSLGLAGAKPRGDTQYF; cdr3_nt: TGTGCCAGCAGCCTAGGACTAGCGGGAGCGAAACCGCGAGGTGATACGCAGTATTTT
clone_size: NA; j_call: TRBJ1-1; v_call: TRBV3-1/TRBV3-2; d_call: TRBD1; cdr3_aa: CASSRTGANTEAFF; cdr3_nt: TGTGCCAGCAGCCGGACAGGGGCGAACACTGAAGCTTTCTTT
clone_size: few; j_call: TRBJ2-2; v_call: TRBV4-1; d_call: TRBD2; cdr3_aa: CASSPPWGSGGTGELFF; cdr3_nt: TGCGCCAGCAGCCCCCCCTGGGGTAGCGGGGGCACCGGGGAGCTGTTTTTT
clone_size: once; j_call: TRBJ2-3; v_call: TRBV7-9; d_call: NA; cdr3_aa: CASSLGPGRTTDTQYF; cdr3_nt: TGTGCCAGCAGCCTAGGCCCAGGCCGGACTACAGATACGCAGTATTTT
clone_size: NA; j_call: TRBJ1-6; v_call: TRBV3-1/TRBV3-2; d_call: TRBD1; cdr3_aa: CASNRGQFGSPLHF; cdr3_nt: TGTGCCAGCAACCGGGGACAGTTCGGTTCACCCCTCCACTTT
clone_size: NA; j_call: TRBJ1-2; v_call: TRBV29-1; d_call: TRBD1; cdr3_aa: CSVAPGTGAYGYTF; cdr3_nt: TGCAGCGTTGCCCCTGGGACAGGGGCTTACGGCTACACCTTC
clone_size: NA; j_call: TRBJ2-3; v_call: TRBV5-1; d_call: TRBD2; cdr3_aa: CASSSLGLAGGADTQYF; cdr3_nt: TGCGCCAGCAGCTCCTTGGGACTAGCGGGAGGGGCAGATACGCAGTATTTT
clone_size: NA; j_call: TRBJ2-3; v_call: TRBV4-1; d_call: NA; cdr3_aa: CASSQSFPTADTQYF; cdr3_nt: TGCGCCAGCAGCCAATCCTTTCCCACGGCAGATACGCAGTATTTT
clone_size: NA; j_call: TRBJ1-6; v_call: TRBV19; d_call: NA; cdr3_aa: CASSPRRSIDNSPLHF; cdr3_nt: TGTGCCAGTAGCCCCCGGAGGAGTATCGATAATTCACCCCTCCACTTT
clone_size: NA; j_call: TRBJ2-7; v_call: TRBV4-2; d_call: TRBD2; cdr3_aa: CASSQVSSGVTYEQYF; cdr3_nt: TGTGCCAGCAGCCAAGTGAGTAGCGGGGTTACCTACGAGCAGTACTTC
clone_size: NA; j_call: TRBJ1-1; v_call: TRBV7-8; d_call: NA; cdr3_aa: CASTILLGVGGRAHTEAFF; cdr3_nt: TGTGCCAGCACCATTTTATTAGGGGTTGGTGGCAGGGCGCACACTGAAGCTTTCTTT
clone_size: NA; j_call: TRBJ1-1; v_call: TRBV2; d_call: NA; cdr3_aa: CASKAVGAGTGTEAFF; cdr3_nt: TGTGCCAGCAAGGCCGTGGGGGCCGGTACCGGCACTGAAGCTTTCTTT
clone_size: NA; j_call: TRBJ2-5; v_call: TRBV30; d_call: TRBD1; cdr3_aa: CAWSMGQGGQETQYF; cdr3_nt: TGTGCCTGGAGTATGGGACAGGGGGGACAAGAGACCCAGTACTTC
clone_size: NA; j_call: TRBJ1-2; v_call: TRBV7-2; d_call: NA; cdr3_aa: CASTPPGGWGYGYTF; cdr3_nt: TGTGCCAGCACCCCCCCTGGAGGGTGGGGCTATGGCTACACCTTC
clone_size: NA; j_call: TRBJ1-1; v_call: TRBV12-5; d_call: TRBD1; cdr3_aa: CASGRDRMNTEAFF; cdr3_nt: TGTGCTAGTGGTCGGGACAGAATGAACACTGAAGCTTTCTTT
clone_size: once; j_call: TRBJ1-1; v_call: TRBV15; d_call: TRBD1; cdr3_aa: CATSREAGGVSTEAFF; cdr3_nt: TGTGCCACCAGCAGAGAGGCAGGGGGCGTCTCTACTGAAGCTTTCTTT
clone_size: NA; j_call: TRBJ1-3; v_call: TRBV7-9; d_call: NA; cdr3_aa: CASSLVEILSSGNTIYF; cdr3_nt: TGTGCCAGCAGCTTAGTGGAGATCCTTTCCTCTGGAAACACCATATATTTT
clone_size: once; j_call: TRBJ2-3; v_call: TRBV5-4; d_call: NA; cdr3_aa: CASSSEKDTPKGTDTQYF; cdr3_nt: TGTGCCAGCAGCTCCGAAAAGGACACTCCAAAGGGCACAGATACGCAGTATTTT
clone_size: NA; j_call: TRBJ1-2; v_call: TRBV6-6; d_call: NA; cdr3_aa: CASTQGYYGYTF; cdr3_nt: TGTGCCAGCACCCAGGGGTACTATGGCTACACCTTC
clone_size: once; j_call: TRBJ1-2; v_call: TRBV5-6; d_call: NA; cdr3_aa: CASSRLDRSSNYGYTF; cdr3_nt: TGTGCCAGCAGCCGGCTAGACAGGAGTTCTAACTATGGCTACACCTTC
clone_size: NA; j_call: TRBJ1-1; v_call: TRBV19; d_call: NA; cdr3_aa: CASSVTGSTEAFF; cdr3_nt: TGTGCCAGTAGTGTCACAGGTAGCACTGAAGCTTTCTTT
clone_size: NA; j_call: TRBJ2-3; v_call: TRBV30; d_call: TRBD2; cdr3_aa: CAWSRGGALGTDTQYF; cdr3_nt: TGTGCCTGGAGTCGCGGGGGGGCCTTAGGCACAGATACGCAGTATTTT
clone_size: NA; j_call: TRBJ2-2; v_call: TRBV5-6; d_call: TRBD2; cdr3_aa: CASSFPGLAGSTGELFF; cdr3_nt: TGTGCCAGCAGCTTTCCGGGACTAGCGGGGTCCACCGGGGAGCTGTTTTTT
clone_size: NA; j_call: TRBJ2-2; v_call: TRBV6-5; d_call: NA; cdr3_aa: CASTMRGGTGELFF; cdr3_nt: TGTGCCAGCACTATGCGAGGGGGCACCGGGGAGCTGTTTTTT
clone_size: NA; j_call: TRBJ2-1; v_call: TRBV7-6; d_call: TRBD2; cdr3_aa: CASSWTSGFDNEQFF; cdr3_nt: TGTGCCAGCAGCTGGACTAGCGGTTTCGACAATGAGCAGTTCTTC